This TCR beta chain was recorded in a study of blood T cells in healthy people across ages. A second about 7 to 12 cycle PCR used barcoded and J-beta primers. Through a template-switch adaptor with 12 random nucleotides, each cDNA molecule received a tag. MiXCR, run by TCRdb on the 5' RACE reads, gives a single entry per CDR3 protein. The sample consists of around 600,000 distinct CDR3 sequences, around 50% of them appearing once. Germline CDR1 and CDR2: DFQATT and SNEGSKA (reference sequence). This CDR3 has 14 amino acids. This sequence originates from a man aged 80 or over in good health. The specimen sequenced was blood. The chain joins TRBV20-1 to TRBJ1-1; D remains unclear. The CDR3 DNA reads TGCAGCCTCCTCAGAGTCGACGTCGGCACTGAAGCTTTCTTT. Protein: CSLLRVDVGTEAFF.